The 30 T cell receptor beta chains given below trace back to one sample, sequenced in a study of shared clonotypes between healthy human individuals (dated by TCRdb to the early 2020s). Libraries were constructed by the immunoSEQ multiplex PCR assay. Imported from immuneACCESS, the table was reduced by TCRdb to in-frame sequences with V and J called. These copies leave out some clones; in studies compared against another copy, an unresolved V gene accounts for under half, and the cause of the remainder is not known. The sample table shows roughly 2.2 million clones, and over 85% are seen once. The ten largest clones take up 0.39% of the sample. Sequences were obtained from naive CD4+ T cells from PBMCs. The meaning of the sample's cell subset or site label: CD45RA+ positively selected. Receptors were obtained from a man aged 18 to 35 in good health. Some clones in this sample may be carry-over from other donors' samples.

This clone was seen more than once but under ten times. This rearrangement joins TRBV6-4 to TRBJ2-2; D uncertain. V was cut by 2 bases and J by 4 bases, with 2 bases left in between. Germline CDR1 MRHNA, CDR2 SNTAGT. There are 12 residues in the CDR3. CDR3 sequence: CASSDPTGELFF. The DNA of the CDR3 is TGTGCCAGCAGTGACCCCACCGGGGAGCTGTTTTTT.

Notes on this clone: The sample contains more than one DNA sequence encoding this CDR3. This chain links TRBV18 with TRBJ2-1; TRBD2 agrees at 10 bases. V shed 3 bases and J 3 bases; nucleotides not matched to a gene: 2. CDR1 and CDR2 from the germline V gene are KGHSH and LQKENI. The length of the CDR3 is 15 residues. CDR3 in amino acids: CASSPRTSGYNEQFF. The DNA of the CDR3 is TGTGCCAGCTCACCCAGGACTAGCGGCTACAATGAGCAGTTCTTC.

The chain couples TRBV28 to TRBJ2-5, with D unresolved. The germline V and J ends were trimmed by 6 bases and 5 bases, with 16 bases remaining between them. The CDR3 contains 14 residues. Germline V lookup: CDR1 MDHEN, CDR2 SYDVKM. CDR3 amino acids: CASRGRGGAETQYF. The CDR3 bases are TGTGCCAGCAGGGGTCGCGGTGGCGCGGAGACCCAGTACTTC.

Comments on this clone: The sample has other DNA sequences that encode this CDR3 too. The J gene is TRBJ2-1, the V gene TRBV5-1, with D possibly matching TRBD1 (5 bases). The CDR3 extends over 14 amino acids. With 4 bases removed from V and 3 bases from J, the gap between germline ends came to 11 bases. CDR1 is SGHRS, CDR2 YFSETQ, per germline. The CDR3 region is CASSPPDSYNEQFF. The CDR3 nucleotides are TGCGCCAGCAGCCCCCCCGACAGCTACAATGAGCAGTTCTTC.

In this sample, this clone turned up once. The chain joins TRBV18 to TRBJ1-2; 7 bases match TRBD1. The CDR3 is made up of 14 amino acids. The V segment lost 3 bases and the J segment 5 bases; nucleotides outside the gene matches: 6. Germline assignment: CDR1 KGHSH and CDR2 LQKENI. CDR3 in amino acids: CASSPGQNEYGYTF. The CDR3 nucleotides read TGTGCCAGCTCACCGGGACAGAACGAATATGGCTACACCTTC.

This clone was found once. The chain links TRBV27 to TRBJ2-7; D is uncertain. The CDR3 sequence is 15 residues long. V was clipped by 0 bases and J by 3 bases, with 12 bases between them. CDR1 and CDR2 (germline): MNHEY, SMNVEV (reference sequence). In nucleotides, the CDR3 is TGTGCCAGCAGTTTATCGGAAAGGAGATTCTACGAGCAGTACTTC. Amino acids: CASSLSERRFYEQYF.

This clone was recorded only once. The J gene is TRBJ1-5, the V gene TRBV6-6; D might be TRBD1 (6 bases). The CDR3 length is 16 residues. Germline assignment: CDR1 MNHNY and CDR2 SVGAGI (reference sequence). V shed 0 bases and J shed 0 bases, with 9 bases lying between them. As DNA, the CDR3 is TGTGCCAGCAGTTACTCCACAGGGAATAGCAATCAGCCCCAGCATTTT. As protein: CASSYSTGNSNQPQHF.

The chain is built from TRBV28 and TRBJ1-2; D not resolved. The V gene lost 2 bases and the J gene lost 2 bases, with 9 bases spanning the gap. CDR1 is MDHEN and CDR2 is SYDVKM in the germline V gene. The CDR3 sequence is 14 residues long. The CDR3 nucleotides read TGTGCCAGCAGTTTAACGCAGCTGAACTATGGCTACACCTTC. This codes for CASSLTQLNYGYTF.

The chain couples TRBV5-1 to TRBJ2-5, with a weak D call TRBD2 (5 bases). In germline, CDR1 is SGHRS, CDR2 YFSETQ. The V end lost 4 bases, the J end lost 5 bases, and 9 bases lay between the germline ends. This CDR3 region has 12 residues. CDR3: CASSPTGETQYF. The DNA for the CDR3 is TGCGCCAGCAGCCCCACGGGGGAGACCCAGTACTTC.

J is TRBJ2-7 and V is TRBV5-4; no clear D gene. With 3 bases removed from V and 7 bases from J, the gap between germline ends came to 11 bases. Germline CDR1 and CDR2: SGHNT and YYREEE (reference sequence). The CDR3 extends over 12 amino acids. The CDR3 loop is CASSSRAREQYF. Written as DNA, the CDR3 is TGTGCCAGCAGCTCCCGTGCTAGGGAGCAGTACTTC. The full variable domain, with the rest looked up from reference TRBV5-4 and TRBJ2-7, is ETGVTQSPTHLIKTRGQQVTLRCSSQSGHNTVSWYQQALGQGPQFIFQYYREEENGRGNFPPRFSGLQFPNYSSELNVNALELDDSALYLCASSSRAREQYFGPGTRLTVT.

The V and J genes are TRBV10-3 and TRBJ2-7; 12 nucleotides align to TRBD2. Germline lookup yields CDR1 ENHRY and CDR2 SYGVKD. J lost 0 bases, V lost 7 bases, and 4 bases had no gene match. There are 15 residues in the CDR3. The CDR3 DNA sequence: TGTGCCATCACCAAGACTAGCGGGAGCTCCTACGAGCAGTACTTC. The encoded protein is CAITKTSGSSYEQYF.

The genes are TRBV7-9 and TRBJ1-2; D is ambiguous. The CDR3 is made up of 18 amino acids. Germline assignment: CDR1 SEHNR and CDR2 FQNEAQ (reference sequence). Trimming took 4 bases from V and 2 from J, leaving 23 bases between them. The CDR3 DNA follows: TGTGCCAGCAGCTCAACCGTTCCGGCCAGGCGACTAAACTATGGCTACACCTTC. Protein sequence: CASSSTVPARRLNYGYTF.

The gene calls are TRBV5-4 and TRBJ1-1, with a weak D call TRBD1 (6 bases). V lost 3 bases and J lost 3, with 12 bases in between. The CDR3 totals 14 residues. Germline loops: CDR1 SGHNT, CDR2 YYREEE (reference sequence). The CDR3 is CASSSTGRYTEAFF. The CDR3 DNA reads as TGTGCCAGCAGCTCAACAGGGAGGTACACTGAAGCTTTCTTT.

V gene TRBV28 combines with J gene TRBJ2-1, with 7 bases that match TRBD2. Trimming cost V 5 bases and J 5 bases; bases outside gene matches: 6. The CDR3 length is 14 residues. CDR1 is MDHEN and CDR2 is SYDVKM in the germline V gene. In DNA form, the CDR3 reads TGTGCCAGCAGTCAGACTAGCCTCCACAATGAGCAGTTCTTC. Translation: CASSQTSLHNEQFF.

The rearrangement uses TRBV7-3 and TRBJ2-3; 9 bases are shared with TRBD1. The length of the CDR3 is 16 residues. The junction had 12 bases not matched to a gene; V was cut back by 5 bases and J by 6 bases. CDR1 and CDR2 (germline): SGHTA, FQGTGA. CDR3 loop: CASSNPKQGAPDTQYF. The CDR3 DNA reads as TGTGCCAGCAGCAACCCGAAACAGGGGGCGCCGGATACGCAGTATTTT.

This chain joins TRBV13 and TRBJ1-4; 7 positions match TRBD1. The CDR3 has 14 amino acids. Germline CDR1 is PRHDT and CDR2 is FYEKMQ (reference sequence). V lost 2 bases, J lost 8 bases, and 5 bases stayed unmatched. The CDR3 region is CASSLHRGGEKLFF. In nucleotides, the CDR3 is TGTGCCAGCAGCTTACACAGGGGCGGCGAAAAACTGTTTTTT.

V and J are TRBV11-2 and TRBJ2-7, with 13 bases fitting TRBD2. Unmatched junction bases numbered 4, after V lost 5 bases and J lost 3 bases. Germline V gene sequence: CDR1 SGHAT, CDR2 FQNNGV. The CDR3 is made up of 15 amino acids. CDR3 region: CASSLWTSGSYEQYF. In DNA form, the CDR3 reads TGTGCCAGCAGCCTATGGACTAGCGGGAGCTACGAGCAGTACTTC.

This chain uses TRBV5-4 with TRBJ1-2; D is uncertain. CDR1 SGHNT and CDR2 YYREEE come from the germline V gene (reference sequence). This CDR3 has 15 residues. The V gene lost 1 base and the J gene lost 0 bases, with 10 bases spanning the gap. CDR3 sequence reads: CASSLSPIANYGYTF. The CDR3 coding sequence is TGTGCCAGCAGCTTGTCCCCAATTGCTAACTATGGCTACACCTTC.

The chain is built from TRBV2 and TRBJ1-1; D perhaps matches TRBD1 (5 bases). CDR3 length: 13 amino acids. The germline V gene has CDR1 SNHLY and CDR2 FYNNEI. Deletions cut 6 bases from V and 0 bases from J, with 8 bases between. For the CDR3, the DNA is TGTGCCAGCAGGACAGAAATGAACACTGAAGCTTTCTTT. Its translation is CASRTEMNTEAFF.

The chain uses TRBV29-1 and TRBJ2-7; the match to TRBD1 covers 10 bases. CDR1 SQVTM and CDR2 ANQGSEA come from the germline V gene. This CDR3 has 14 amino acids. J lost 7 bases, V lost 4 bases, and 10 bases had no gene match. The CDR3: CSVGWGQGSTEQYF. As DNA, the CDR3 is TGCAGCGTTGGTTGGGGACAGGGGTCTACGGAGCAGTACTTC.

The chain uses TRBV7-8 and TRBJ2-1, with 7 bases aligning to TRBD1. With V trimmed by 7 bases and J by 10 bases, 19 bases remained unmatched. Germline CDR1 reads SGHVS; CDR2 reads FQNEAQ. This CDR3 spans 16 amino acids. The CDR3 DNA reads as TGTGCCAGCACCAGTCTCCGGGACAGTCCATTAAGGGAGCAGTTCTTC. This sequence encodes CASTSLRDSPLREQFF.

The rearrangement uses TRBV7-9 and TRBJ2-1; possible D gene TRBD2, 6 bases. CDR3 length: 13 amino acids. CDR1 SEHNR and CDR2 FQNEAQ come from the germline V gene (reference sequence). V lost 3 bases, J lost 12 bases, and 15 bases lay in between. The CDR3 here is CASSFVGGRMQFF. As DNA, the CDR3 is TGTGCCAGCAGCTTTGTGGGAGGAAGGATGCAGTTCTTC.

CDR3 residues: CASSPNLAGSTDTQYF. The CDR3 DNA sequence: TGTGCCAGCTCACCAAACCTTGCCGGAAGCACAGATACGCAGTATTTT. V is TRBV18 and J is TRBJ2-3, with unresolved D. The CDR3 sequence is 16 residues long. V was pared by 2 bases and J by 0 bases, with 12 bases between. In germline, CDR1 is KGHSH, CDR2 LQKENI.

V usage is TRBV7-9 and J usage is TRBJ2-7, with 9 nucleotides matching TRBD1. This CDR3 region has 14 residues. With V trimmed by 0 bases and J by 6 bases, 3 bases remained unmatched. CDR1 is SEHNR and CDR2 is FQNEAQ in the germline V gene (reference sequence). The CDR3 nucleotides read TGTGCCAGCAGCTTAGCGGGACAGGGCCTCGAGCAGTACTTC. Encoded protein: CASSLAGQGLEQYF.

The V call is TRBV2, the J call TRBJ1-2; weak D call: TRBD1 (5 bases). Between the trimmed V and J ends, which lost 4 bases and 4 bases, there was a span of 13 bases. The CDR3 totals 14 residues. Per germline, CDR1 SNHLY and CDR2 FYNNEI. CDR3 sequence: CASSGGRFFYGYTF. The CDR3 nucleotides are TGTGCCAGCAGTGGGGGCCGTTTTTTCTATGGCTACACCTTC.

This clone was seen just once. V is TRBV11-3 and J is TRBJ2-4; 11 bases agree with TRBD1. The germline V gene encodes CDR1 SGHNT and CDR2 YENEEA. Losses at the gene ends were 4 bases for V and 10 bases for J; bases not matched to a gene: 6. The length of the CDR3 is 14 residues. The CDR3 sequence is CASSSRGQGAIQYF. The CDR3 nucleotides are TGTGCCAGCAGCTCCCGAGGACAGGGGGCGATTCAGTACTTC.

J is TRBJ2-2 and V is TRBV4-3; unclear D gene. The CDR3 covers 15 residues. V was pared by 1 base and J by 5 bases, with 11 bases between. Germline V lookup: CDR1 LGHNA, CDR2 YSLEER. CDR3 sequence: CASSQVGLSTGELFF. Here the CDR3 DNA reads TGCGCCAGCAGCCAAGTCGGCTTATCGACCGGGGAGCTGTTTTTT.

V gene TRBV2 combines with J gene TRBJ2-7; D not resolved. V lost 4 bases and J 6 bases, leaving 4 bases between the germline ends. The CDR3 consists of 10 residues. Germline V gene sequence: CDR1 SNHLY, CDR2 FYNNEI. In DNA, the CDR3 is TGTGCCAGCAGTGCGGCCGAGCAGTACTTC. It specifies CASSAAEQYF.

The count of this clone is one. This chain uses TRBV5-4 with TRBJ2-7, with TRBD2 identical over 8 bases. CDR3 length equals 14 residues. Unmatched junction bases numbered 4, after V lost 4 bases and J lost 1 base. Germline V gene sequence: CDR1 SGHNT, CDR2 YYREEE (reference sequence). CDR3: CASSLGGDSYEQYF. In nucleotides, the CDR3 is TGTGCCAGCAGCCTCGGGGGGGATTCCTACGAGCAGTACTTC.

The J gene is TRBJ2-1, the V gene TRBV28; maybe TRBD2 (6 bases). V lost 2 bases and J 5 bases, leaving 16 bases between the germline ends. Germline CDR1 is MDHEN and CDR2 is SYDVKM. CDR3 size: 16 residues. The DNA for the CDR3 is TGTGCCAGCAGTTTACTCCCCCAGCGGGCTGACAATGAGCAGTTCTTC. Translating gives CASSLLPQRADNEQFF. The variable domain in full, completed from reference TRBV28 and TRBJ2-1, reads DVKVTQSSRYLVKRTGEKVFLECVQDMDHENMFWYRQDPGLGLRLIYFSYDVKMKEKGDIPEGYSVSREKKERFSLILESASTNQTSMYLCASSLLPQRADNEQFFGPGTRLTVL.